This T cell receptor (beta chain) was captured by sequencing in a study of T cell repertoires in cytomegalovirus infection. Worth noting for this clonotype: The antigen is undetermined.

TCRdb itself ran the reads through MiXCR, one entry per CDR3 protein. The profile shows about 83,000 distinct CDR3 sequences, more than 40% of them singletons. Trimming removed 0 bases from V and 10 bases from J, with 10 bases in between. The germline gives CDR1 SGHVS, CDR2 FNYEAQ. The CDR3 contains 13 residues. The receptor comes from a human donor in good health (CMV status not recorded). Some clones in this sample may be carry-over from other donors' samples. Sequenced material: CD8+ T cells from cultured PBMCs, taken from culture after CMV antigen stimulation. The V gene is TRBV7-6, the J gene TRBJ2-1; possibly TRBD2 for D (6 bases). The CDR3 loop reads CASSLAGGKEQFF. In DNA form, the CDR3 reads TGTGCCAGCAGCTTAGCAGGCGGGAAAGAGCAGTTCTTC.